This T cell receptor (beta chain) stems from a study of cytomegalovirus exposure and HLA in healthy donors. Overall study: Drawn from HLA-typed donors, tens of millions of unique TCRs were held in an early data release.

Donors showed nominal health when sampled, although they likely had unrecorded immune exposures. This clone was detected only once. What it binds is not known. The PCR employed 60 Vbeta primers together with 13 Jbeta primers. Using immunoSEQ multiplex PCR, the repertoire was profiled, and TCRdb retains in-frame clones only, with some absent. Found here are 100,000 to 150,000 clones, about four fifths of them singletons; the top ten hold more than 1.5%. Study findings and constraints: Another analysis was done later, and it associated roughly 15,000 TCR beta sequences with HLA alleles at 0.05 false discovery rate. While the bulk of TCR sequences proved rare, some public TCRs turned up in many donors.

Sequencing was done on a sample of PBMCs. This sequence originates from a man in his late teens or twenties in good health and CMV-seronegative.

CDR3 in amino acids: CASSPWTGLDTQYF. DNA of the CDR3: TGTGCCAGCAGTCCTTGGACAGGGTTGGATACGCAGTATTTT. This chain uses TRBV27 with TRBJ2-3, with 8 bases fitting TRBD1. V lost 5 bases to trimming and J lost 6 bases; unmatched junction nucleotides: 7. Germline values: CDR1 MNHEY, CDR2 SMNVEV (reference sequence). The CDR3 runs 14 residues.